The rows below give T cell receptor beta chains drawn from one sample of a study of T cells in Graves' hyperthyroidism and ophthalmopathy. TCRdb re-called the multiplex PCR reads through MiXCR, storing one row per CDR3 protein. This sample has about 520,000 distinct CDR3 sequences, with more than 20% found just once. The sequenced material came from blood. The receptors shown here come from a man aged 18-30 years with Graves' hyperthyroidism. CDR3s include the opening cysteine and the closing phenylalanine or tryptophan. Each record gives: clone size, J gene, V gene, D gene, CDR3 DNA, CDR3 protein. A D gene is named only where the DNA matches it firmly. Clone sizes are given selectively: once, few, many, or a class where the clone is expanded.

. TRBJ2-2 TRBV12-3/TRBV12-4 TRBD2 TGTGCCAGCACTTCTAGCGGGGGAGGGCCCGGGGAGCTGTTTTTT CASTSSGGGPGELFF
many TRBJ1-2 TRBV5-1 . TGCGCCAGCGGCGGGGGAGGAGAAGGCTACACCTTC CASGGGGEGYTF
many TRBJ2-5 TRBV11-3 . TGTGCCAGCAGCGTGACAGTACAAGAGACCCAGTACTTC CASSVTVQETQYF
many TRBJ2-7 TRBV13 . TGTGCCAGCAGCTTAAGTTCCTACAATCCCTACGAGCAGTACTTC CASSLSSYNPYEQYF
few TRBJ2-7 TRBV18 . TGTGCCAGCTCACCACGGACAGATTATGGGGGGCGCGAGCAGTACTTC CASSPRTDYGGREQYF
. TRBJ2-5 TRBV4-1 . TGCGCCAGCAGCCAAGTCGAGGGACGCGAGACCCAGTACTTC CASSQVEGRETQYF
many TRBJ1-2 TRBV30 TRBD1 TGTGCCTGGAGTGGACAGGGGAACTATGGCTACACCTTC CAWSGQGNYGYTF
. TRBJ2-7 TRBV19 . TGTGCCAGTAGTTTCTCCCCCGGCCCTGGCTGGGAGCAGTACTTC CASSFSPGPGWEQYF
. TRBJ1-2 TRBV6-5 TRBD1 TGTGCCAGCAGTTTACGGGACAGCGTGGGCTACACCTTC CASSLRDSVGYTF
many TRBJ2-2 TRBV6-1 . TGTGCCAGCAATCTACAGGGAGGAGGGGAGCTGTTTTTT CASNLQGGGELFF
many TRBJ1-1 TRBV10-2 . TGCGCCAGCAGTGACGAGGGTTCCACTGAAGCTTTCTTT CASSDEGSTEAFF
many TRBJ2-7 TRBV5-1 . TGCGCCAGCAGCACCGTGGGGGTATCGTACGAGCAGTACTTC CASSTVGVSYEQYF
few TRBJ2-2 TRBV11-2 TRBD2 TGTGCCAGCAGCCATACTAGCGGGAGTGGGGAGCTGTTTTTT CASSHTSGSGELFF
many TRBJ2-2 TRBV6-5 TRBD1 TGTGCCAGCAGTTCGCAGGGGGCGCGGGGCACCGGGGAGCTGTTTTTT CASSSQGARGTGELFF
many TRBJ1-2 TRBV2 . TGTGCCAGCAGTGTATCGGCACCCTCGCCTCTAACTAAGAGTGGCTACACCTTC CASSVSAPSPLTKSGYTF
many TRBJ1-2 TRBV15 TRBD1 TGTGCCACCAGCAGAGGGACAGGGAACTATGGCTACACCTTC CATSRGTGNYGYTF
many TRBJ2-7 TRBV6-1 TRBD2 TGTGCCAGCAGTGGTAGCGGGGGGGCCCCCTACGAGCAGTACTTC CASSGSGGAPYEQYF
. TRBJ2-7 TRBV6-1 . TGTGCCAGCCATTCGGGGGTCCGCGAGCAGTACTTC CASHSGVREQYF
many TRBJ1-5 TRBV28 . TGTGCCAGCAGCCACTTCGGGGTTAGCAATCAGCCCCAGCATTTT CASSHFGVSNQPQHF
many TRBJ1-1 TRBV19 . TGTGCCAGTAGTATAGGGGGAGTTGAAGCTTTCTTT CASSIGGVEAFF
. TRBJ2-7 TRBV6-1 TRBD1 TGTGCCAGCAGTCGGACAGGGTTAAGCGAGCAGTACTTC CASSRTGLSEQYF
. TRBJ1-3 TRBV6-1 . TGTGCCAGCAGTGAATCTGGGGACGGCGGAAACACCATATATTTT CASSESGDGGNTIYF